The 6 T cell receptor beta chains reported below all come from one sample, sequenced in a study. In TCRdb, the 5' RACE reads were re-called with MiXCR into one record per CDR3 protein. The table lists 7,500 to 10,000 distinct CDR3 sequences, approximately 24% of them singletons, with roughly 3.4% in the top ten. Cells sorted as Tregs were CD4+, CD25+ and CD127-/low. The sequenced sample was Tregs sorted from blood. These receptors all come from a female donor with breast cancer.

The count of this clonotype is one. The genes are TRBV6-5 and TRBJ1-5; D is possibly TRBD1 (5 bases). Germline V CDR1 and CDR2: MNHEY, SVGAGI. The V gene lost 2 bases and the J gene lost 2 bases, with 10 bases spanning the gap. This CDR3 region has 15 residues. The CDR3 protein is CASSYGRGGNQPQHF. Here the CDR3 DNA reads TGTGCCAGCAGTTACGGACGGGGGGGCAATCAGCCCCAGCATTTT.

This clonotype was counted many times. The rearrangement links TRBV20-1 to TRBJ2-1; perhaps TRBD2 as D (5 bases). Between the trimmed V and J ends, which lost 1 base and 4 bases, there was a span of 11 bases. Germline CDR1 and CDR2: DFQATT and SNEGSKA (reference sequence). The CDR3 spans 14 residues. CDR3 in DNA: TGCAGTGCTAGAGCCAGCGGAGATTACAATGAGCAGTTCTTC. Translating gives CSARASGDYNEQFF.

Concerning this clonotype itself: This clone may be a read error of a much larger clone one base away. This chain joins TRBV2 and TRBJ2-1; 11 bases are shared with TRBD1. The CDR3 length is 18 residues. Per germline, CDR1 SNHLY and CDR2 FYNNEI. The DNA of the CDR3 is TGTTCCAGCAGCGATCCCGGGACAGGGGGTCCCTCCTACAATGAGCAGTTCTTC. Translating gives CSSSDPGTGGPSYNEQFF.

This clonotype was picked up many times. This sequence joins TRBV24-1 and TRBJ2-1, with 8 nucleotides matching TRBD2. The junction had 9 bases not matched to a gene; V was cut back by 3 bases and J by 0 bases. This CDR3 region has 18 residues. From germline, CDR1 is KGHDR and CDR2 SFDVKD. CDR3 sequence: CATSDGEAGVSSYNEQFF. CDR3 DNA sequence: TGTGCCACCAGTGATGGGGAAGCGGGAGTATCCTCCTACAATGAGCAGTTCTTC.

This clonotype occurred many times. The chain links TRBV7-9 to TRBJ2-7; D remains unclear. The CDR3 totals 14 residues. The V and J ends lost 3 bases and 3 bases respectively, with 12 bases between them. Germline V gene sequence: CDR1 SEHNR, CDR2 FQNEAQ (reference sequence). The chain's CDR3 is CASSLGVRVYEQYF. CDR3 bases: TGTGCCAGCAGCTTGGGCGTTCGTGTCTACGAGCAGTACTTC. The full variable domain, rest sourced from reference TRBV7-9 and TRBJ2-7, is DTGVSQNPRHKITKRGQNVTFRCDPISEHNRLYWYRQTLGQGPEFLTYFQNEAQLEKSRLLSDRFSAERPKGSFSTLEIQRTEQGDSAMYLCASSLGVRVYEQYFGPGTRLTVT.

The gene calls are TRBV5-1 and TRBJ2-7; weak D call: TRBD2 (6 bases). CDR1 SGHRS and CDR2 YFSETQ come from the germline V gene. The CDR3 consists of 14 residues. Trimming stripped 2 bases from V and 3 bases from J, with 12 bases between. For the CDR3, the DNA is TGCGCCAGCAGCTTTGAGGAGGGATTCTACGAGCAGTACTTC. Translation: CASSFEEGFYEQYF.